Listed below are T cell receptor beta chains from one sample, sequenced in a study of cytomegalovirus exposure and HLA in healthy donors. Sequencing was performed with immunoSEQ multiplex PCR; in TCRdb, only in-frame clones are kept and a portion is missing. Altogether some 290,000 clones are present, around 90% being singletons, with the ten largest covering roughly 0.88%. Sequencing used PBMCs. The receptors come from a man aged 30 to 45 in good health and CMV-seronegative. The CDR3 runs from the conserved cysteine through the conserved F or W. A D gene is named only where the DNA matches it firmly. Clone size is stated in some rows and not others, as once, few, many or a class when expanded.

clone size: once; D gene: .; J gene: TRBJ2-2; V gene: TRBV6-6; CDR3 DNA: TGTGCCAGCAGCCCTAGACCTGGCAGAGACACCGGGGAGCTGTTTTTT; CDR3 protein: CASSPRPGRDTGELFF
clone size: .; D gene: .; J gene: TRBJ2-2; V gene: TRBV2; CDR3 DNA: TGTGCCAGTTCTAGCGAAGTGGGCGGGGAGCTGTTTTTT; CDR3 protein: CASSSEVGGELFF
clone size: .; D gene: TRBD1; J gene: TRBJ2-3; V gene: TRBV19; CDR3 DNA: TGTGCCAGTAGAAACCGGGACAGGGTCACAGATACGCAGTATTTT; CDR3 protein: CASRNRDRVTDTQYF
clone size: .; D gene: TRBD1; J gene: TRBJ2-1; V gene: TRBV5-1; CDR3 DNA: TGCGCCAGCAGCTCGATACAGGGGGCTAATGAGCAGTTCTTC; CDR3 protein: CASSSIQGANEQFF
clone size: .; D gene: .; J gene: TRBJ1-2; V gene: TRBV5-4; CDR3 DNA: TGTGCCAGCAGCTTGGACAGTTCGGGAGGCTACACCTTC; CDR3 protein: CASSLDSSGGYTF
clone size: .; D gene: .; J gene: TRBJ2-1; V gene: TRBV9; CDR3 DNA: TGTGCCAGCAGCGTAGAAGGAGCACTTTACAATGAGCAGTTCTTC; CDR3 protein: CASSVEGALYNEQFF
clone size: .; D gene: .; J gene: TRBJ2-5; V gene: TRBV7-9; CDR3 DNA: TGTGCCAGCAGCTTAGGCGGTGGGGAGACCCAGTACTTC; CDR3 protein: CASSLGGGETQYF
clone size: .; D gene: .; J gene: TRBJ1-2; V gene: TRBV15; CDR3 DNA: TGTGCCACCAGCAGACCGAACTATGGCTACACCTTC; CDR3 protein: CATSRPNYGYTF
clone size: once; D gene: .; J gene: TRBJ2-7; V gene: TRBV6-6; CDR3 DNA: TGTGCCAGCAGCCCCGGGGTCGAGCAGTACTTC; CDR3 protein: CASSPGVEQYF
clone size: .; D gene: .; J gene: TRBJ2-6; V gene: TRBV5-4; CDR3 DNA: TGTGCCAGCAGCTTGGTTACTTCTGGGGCCAACGTCCTGACTTTC; CDR3 protein: CASSLVTSGANVLTF
clone size: many; D gene: .; J gene: TRBJ1-2; V gene: TRBV27; CDR3 DNA: TGTGCCAGCAGTTTATCCACCGGCTATGGCTACACCTTC; CDR3 protein: CASSLSTGYGYTF
clone size: once; D gene: TRBD2; J gene: TRBJ2-5; V gene: TRBV11-2; CDR3 DNA: TGTGCCAGCAGCGCTAGCGGGGGGTGGGAGACCCAGTACTTC; CDR3 protein: CASSASGGWETQYF
clone size: .; D gene: .; J gene: TRBJ2-3; V gene: TRBV19; CDR3 DNA: TGTGCCAGTAGTCCCCTTACGGGGGTTCCGGATACGCAGTATTTT; CDR3 protein: CASSPLTGVPDTQYF
clone size: .; D gene: .; J gene: TRBJ2-5; V gene: TRBV18; CDR3 DNA: TGTGCCAGCTCACCACAGGCAGGGAAAGAGACCCAGTACTTC; CDR3 protein: CASSPQAGKETQYF
clone size: few; D gene: .; J gene: TRBJ1-2; V gene: TRBV4-1; CDR3 DNA: TGCGCCAGCAGCCAAGCAGGGGTGAGGGGCTACACCTTC; CDR3 protein: CASSQAGVRGYTF
clone size: .; D gene: .; J gene: TRBJ1-1; V gene: TRBV6-1; CDR3 DNA: TGTGCCAGCAGTGAGAGGAATCCTGAAGCTTTCTTT; CDR3 protein: CASSERNPEAFF
clone size: .; D gene: .; J gene: TRBJ2-3; V gene: TRBV7-2; CDR3 DNA: TGTGCCAGCAGCTTTCCCGACAGGCCAGATACGCAGTATTTT; CDR3 protein: CASSFPDRPDTQYF
clone size: once; D gene: .; J gene: TRBJ1-2; V gene: TRBV5-8; CDR3 DNA: TGTGCCAGCTGGGATAGGGGGTTCGCTGGCTACACCTTC; CDR3 protein: CASWDRGFAGYTF
clone size: .; D gene: TRBD1; J gene: TRBJ1-4; V gene: TRBV2; CDR3 DNA: TGTGCCAGCAGTCGGGACAGGGTTAATGAAAAACTGTTTTTT; CDR3 protein: CASSRDRVNEKLFF
clone size: .; D gene: .; J gene: TRBJ2-3; V gene: TRBV4-1; CDR3 DNA: TGCGCCAGCAGCCCAACAGGGTTATCTGCAGATACGCAGTATTTT; CDR3 protein: CASSPTGLSADTQYF
clone size: .; D gene: TRBD1; J gene: TRBJ1-6; V gene: TRBV10-2; CDR3 DNA: TGCGCCAGCAGTGCGGGCGGTCAGGGGGGTAATTCACCCCTCCACTTT; CDR3 protein: CASSAGGQGGNSPLHF
clone size: .; D gene: .; J gene: TRBJ1-1; V gene: TRBV4-3; CDR3 DNA: TGCGCCAGCAGCCAAGAGGCCGGGAAGGGTGAAGCTTTCTTT; CDR3 protein: CASSQEAGKGEAFF
clone size: few; D gene: .; J gene: TRBJ2-1; V gene: TRBV7-8; CDR3 DNA: TGTGCCAGCCGGGGGGCAGGGTACCCCTACAATGAGCAGTTCTTC; CDR3 protein: CASRGAGYPYNEQFF
clone size: .; D gene: TRBD1; J gene: TRBJ2-7; V gene: TRBV7-9; CDR3 DNA: TGTGCCAGCAGCTTGGGGACAGCCTCCTACGAGCAGTACTTC; CDR3 protein: CASSLGTASYEQYF
clone size: .; D gene: TRBD2; J gene: TRBJ2-1; V gene: TRBV4-1; CDR3 DNA: TGCGCCAGCAGCCAAGGGGGACTAGCGGGTTACTCCTACAATGAGCAGTTCTTC; CDR3 protein: CASSQGGLAGYSYNEQFF
clone size: once; D gene: TRBD1; J gene: TRBJ2-5; V gene: TRBV7-2; CDR3 DNA: TGTGCCAGCAGTGGGACAGGCCAAGAGACCCAGTACTTC; CDR3 protein: CASSGTGQETQYF
clone size: .; D gene: .; J gene: TRBJ1-6; V gene: TRBV5-1; CDR3 DNA: TGCGCCAGCAGCTTGGCTCCGGGACAATTGAATTCACCCCTCCACTTT; CDR3 protein: CASSLAPGQLNSPLHF
clone size: .; D gene: .; J gene: TRBJ1-1; V gene: TRBV7-2; CDR3 DNA: TGTGCCAGCAGCCGCATTCAGGGGAACACTGAAGCTTTCTTT; CDR3 protein: CASSRIQGNTEAFF
clone size: .; D gene: .; J gene: TRBJ1-2; V gene: TRBV27; CDR3 DNA: TGTGCCAGCAGCCTAAGTCAGGCCTATGGCTACACCTTC; CDR3 protein: CASSLSQAYGYTF
clone size: .; D gene: .; J gene: TRBJ2-3; V gene: TRBV12-5; CDR3 DNA: TGTGCTAGTGGTTTGGGGGGGGGCACAGATACGCAGTATTTT; CDR3 protein: CASGLGGGTDTQYF
clone size: once; D gene: TRBD1; J gene: TRBJ1-2; V gene: TRBV7-2; CDR3 DNA: TGTGCCAGCAGCTTAGGTCCCTCACAGACAGGGGGAGTCGGCTACACCTTC; CDR3 protein: CASSLGPSQTGGVGYTF
clone size: .; D gene: TRBD1; J gene: TRBJ1-5; V gene: TRBV5-1; CDR3 DNA: TGCGCCAGCAGCTTGGGGTCCGGGACAGGGGGCTACGGCAATCAGCCCCAGCATTTT; CDR3 protein: CASSLGSGTGGYGNQPQHF
clone size: .; D gene: TRBD1; J gene: TRBJ1-2; V gene: TRBV13; CDR3 DNA: TGTGCCAGCAGCTCGAGACAGGGGTCCTATGGCTACACCTTC; CDR3 protein: CASSSRQGSYGYTF
clone size: .; D gene: .; J gene: TRBJ1-4; V gene: TRBV6-6; CDR3 DNA: TGTGCCAGCAGTTACCCGGACAGTATAGATGAAAAACTGTTTTTT; CDR3 protein: CASSYPDSIDEKLFF
clone size: .; D gene: .; J gene: TRBJ1-1; V gene: TRBV6-5; CDR3 DNA: TGTGCCAGCAGTGAAGTTACAGCGAACACTGAAGCTTTCTTT; CDR3 protein: CASSEVTANTEAFF
clone size: .; D gene: TRBD1; J gene: TRBJ1-4; V gene: TRBV7-9; CDR3 DNA: TGTGCCAGCAGCTGGGACAGGGGGCTTGAAAAACTGTTTTTT; CDR3 protein: CASSWDRGLEKLFF
clone size: .; D gene: .; J gene: TRBJ1-1; V gene: TRBV7-9; CDR3 DNA: TGTGCCAGCAGAGAAGGGGGCACTGAAGCTTTCTTT; CDR3 protein: CASREGGTEAFF
clone size: .; D gene: TRBD1; J gene: TRBJ1-2; V gene: TRBV10-3; CDR3 DNA: TGTGCCATCAGTGAATCAGGGGGGATAAACTATGGCTACACCTTC; CDR3 protein: CAISESGGINYGYTF
clone size: .; D gene: .; J gene: TRBJ1-6; V gene: TRBV30; CDR3 DNA: TGTGCCTGGAGTCTTTTTGGGGGTTCAGGGGCCGGGGATTCACCCCTCCACTTT; CDR3 protein: CAWSLFGGSGAGDSPLHF
clone size: once; D gene: TRBD1; J gene: TRBJ1-2; V gene: TRBV29-1; CDR3 DNA: TGCAGCGTAACTCGGGACAGCCCCTATGGCTACACCTTC; CDR3 protein: CSVTRDSPYGYTF